The clone carrying this TCR beta chain turned up a few times. Its target is not known. The entry originates in a study of shared clonotypes between healthy human individuals. The overall study: Each donor's CD4 naive and CD4 memory cells filled three plates apiece, CD8 naive two, and CD8 memory one.

General study results and limits: Represented diversity, genetic and exposure-history alike, was limited by few donors.

Unmatched junction bases numbered 9, after V lost 5 bases and J lost 3 bases. Germline CDR1 reads SGHAT; CDR2 reads FQDESV (reference sequence). The CDR3 length is 16 residues. Splitting of CD4+ cells produced CD45RA+ naive and CD45RA-negative memory subsets. Sequencing was performed with immunoSEQ multiplex PCR; in TCRdb, only in-frame clones are kept and a portion is missing. This table has roughly 700,000 clones, approximately 79% appearing once. Sequencing was done on a sample of memory CD4+ T cells sorted from blood. Described subset: CD45RA-negative fraction. The chain joins TRBV11-1 to TRBJ2-1, with 8 bases fitting TRBD2. The source of this sequence is a woman aged 25 to 39 in good health. CDR3 loop: CASSPLRGRLYNEQFF. CDR3 nucleotide sequence: TGTGCCAGCAGCCCACTCCGCGGGAGGCTCTACAATGAGCAGTTCTTC. Complete variable domain (other parts from reference TRBV11-1 and TRBJ2-1): EAEVAQSPRYKITEKSQAVAFWCDPISGHATLYWYRQILGQGPELLVQFQDESVVDDSQLPKDRFSAERLKGVDSTLKIQPAELGDSAMYLCASSPLRGRLYNEQFFGPGTRLTVL.